These 25 T cell receptor beta chains were all obtained from the same sample, sequenced in a study of T-cell reconstitution after alpha-beta-depleted transplantation in children. As it was prepared, the TCRbeta library received unique molecular identifiers. TCRdb ran MiXCR on the PCR reads and lists one entry per CDR3 protein. The sample contains about 440,000 distinct CDR3 sequences, around 46% of which appear only once. Sequenced material: PBMCs, taken before TCRalphabeta/CD19-depleted stem cell transplant. These receptors originate from a girl aged 2 to 9 with aplastic anemia, due to receive a stem cell transplant.

This clonotype was picked up one time. The chain employs TRBV5-1 and TRBJ2-2, with TRBD2 as a possible D gene (5 bases). Deletions cut 5 bases from V and 5 bases from J, with 19 bases between. This CDR3 contains 16 residues. Looked up from germline, CDR1 is SGHRS and CDR2 is YFSETQ. The CDR3 sequence is CASRLRAASETGELFF. The CDR3 DNA follows: TGCGCCAGCAGACTGCGGGCAGCTAGTGAGACCGGGGAGCTGTTTTTT.

The V gene is TRBV6-5, the J gene TRBJ2-3, with D possibly being TRBD1 (6 bases). CDR3 size: 15 residues. V was trimmed by 2 bases and J by 2 bases, leaving 11 bases between them. CDR1 is MNHEY, CDR2 SVGAGI, per germline. CDR3 sequence: CASSYRGTITDTQYF. CDR3 nucleotide sequence: TGTGCCAGCAGTTACAGGGGGACAATCACAGATACGCAGTATTTT.

This chain connects TRBV7-9 to TRBJ2-3; TRBD1 agrees at 7 bases. Germline-derived CDR1 and CDR2 are SEHNR and FQNEAQ (reference sequence). The CDR3 extends over 16 amino acids. J lost 2 bases, V lost 3 bases, and 8 bases had no gene match. The CDR3 DNA reads TGTGCCAGCAGCTTCCGGACAGGTCCCTCCACAGATACGCAGTATTTT. This sequence encodes CASSFRTGPSTDTQYF.

This clonotype was seen ten or more times. The gene calls are TRBV29-1 and TRBJ2-7, with D perhaps TRBD1 or TRBD2 (5 bases each). V shed 2 bases and J shed 2 bases, with 13 bases lying between them. Per germline, CDR1 SQVTM and CDR2 ANQGSEA. The CDR3 totals 14 residues. CDR3 amino acids: CSVERRGDTYEQYF. The CDR3 nucleotides are TGCAGCGTTGAACGGCGAGGGGATACCTACGAGCAGTACTTC.

This rearrangement joins TRBV7-8 to TRBJ1-6; D is perhaps TRBD1 (6 bases). Germline-derived CDR1 and CDR2 are SGHVS and FQNEAQ. V gave up 5 bases and J gave up 2 bases, with 10 bases separating them. This CDR3 is built from 15 residues. CDR3 nucleotide sequence: TGTGCCAGCAGCCAAGAGGGGGCCTATAATTCACCCCTCCACTTT. This translates into CASSQEGAYNSPLHF.

This chain uses TRBV10-3 with TRBJ2-5; D uncertain. This CDR3 comprises 12 residues. V was pared by 2 bases and J by 6 bases, with 7 bases between. Per the germline V gene, CDR1 is ENHRY and CDR2 is SYGVKD. CDR3 DNA sequence: TGTGCCATCAGTGAGGGTATAAAGACCCAGTACTTC. Its translation: CAISEGIKTQYF.

This clonotype occurred once. The rearrangement uses TRBV6-1 and TRBJ2-7; TRBD2 agrees at 7 bases. This CDR3 spans 15 amino acids. The V and J ends lost 6 bases and 2 bases, in that order; junction bases with no gene match: 10. Germline V CDR1 and CDR2: MNHNS, SASEGT. CDR3: CASRPVSSGPYEQYF. Written as DNA, the CDR3 is TGTGCCAGCAGACCCGTCTCTAGCGGACCCTACGAGCAGTACTTC.

This clonotype was recorded once. This chain joins TRBV20-1 and TRBJ2-5, with a possible D match to TRBD1 (6 bases). V lost 6 bases, J lost 5 bases, and 19 bases lay in between. Germline V CDR1 and CDR2: DFQATT, SNEGSKA (reference sequence). This CDR3 comprises 14 residues. For the CDR3, the DNA is TGCAGTGCGCCACGGGCCACGCAGGGGGAGACCCAGTACTTC. It specifies CSAPRATQGETQYF.

The genes are TRBV20-1 and TRBJ2-3; D remains ambiguous. CDR3 length equals 9 residues. Germline CDR1 is DFQATT and CDR2 is SNEGSKA (reference sequence). Trimming pared 7 bases from V and 2 bases from J, leaving 1 base between. The DNA for the CDR3 is TGCAGTGTCACAGATACGCAGTATTTT. It encodes CSVTDTQYF.

This clonotype was seen ten or more times. The chain combines TRBV20-1 with TRBJ2-7; a possible D gene is TRBD2 (6 bases). The CDR3 is made up of 13 amino acids. Germline V gives CDR1 DFQATT, CDR2 SNEGSKA (reference sequence). Between the trimmed V and J ends, which lost 7 bases and 1 base, there was a span of 14 bases. The CDR3 here is CSGGGFGSYEQYF. CDR3 coding DNA: TGCAGTGGTGGGGGGTTTGGGTCCTACGAGCAGTACTTC.

This clonotype was seen more than once but under ten times. The gene calls are TRBV15 and TRBJ1-6; D uncertain. This CDR3 comprises 12 residues. Trimming shortened V by 3 bases and J by 10 bases, and 7 bases separated the two germline ends. Germline CDR1 LNHNV, CDR2 YYDKDF (reference sequence). The CDR3 coding sequence is TGTGCCACCAGCAGCGAGTGGTCACCCCTCCACTTT. Its protein is CATSSEWSPLHF.

The chain carries TRBV29-1 and TRBJ2-5; D gene ambiguous. This CDR3 spans 12 amino acids. V gave up 5 bases and J gave up 5 bases, with 12 bases separating them. The germline V gene has CDR1 SQVTM and CDR2 ANQGSEA. This CDR3 reads CSVRQSGETQYF. As DNA, the CDR3 is TGCAGCGTTCGGCAGTCGGGCGAGACCCAGTACTTC.

This clonotype was observed many times. The chain couples TRBV27 to TRBJ1-5; D not resolved. Germline V gives CDR1 MNHEY, CDR2 SMNVEV (reference sequence). CDR3 length: 13 residues. V dropped 5 bases and J dropped 13 bases, with 18 bases sitting between them. CDR3 region: CASSEEGAESQHF. CDR3 in DNA: TGTGCCAGCAGTGAGGAGGGTGCAGAGTCGCAGCATTTT.

This clonotype was observed many times. This rearrangement joins TRBV12-3 or TRBV12-4 to TRBJ2-4, with D tentatively TRBD1 (5 bases). The CDR3 is 16 amino acids. Trimming took off 3 bases at V and 2 bases at J, with 14 bases between the two ends. This CDR3 reads CASSLGRSASKNIQYF. The CDR3 DNA is TGTGCCAGCAGTTTGGGGCGGTCTGCGTCCAAAAACATTCAGTACTTC.

V usage is TRBV20-1 and J usage is TRBJ1-1; tentative D call: TRBD1 (5 bases). Germline V gives CDR1 DFQATT, CDR2 SNEGSKA (reference sequence). This CDR3 has 13 amino acids. The CDR3 sequence: CTAWGVRDTEAFF. The CDR3 coding sequence is TGCACCGCATGGGGGGTCAGGGACACTGAAGCTTTCTTT.

This clonotype was seen a handful of times. The chain couples TRBV5-1 to TRBJ2-5; 10 nucleotides align to TRBD2. After removal of 1 base from V and 3 bases from J, the junction contained 6 bases not matched to a gene. The CDR3 spans 16 residues. Looked up from germline, CDR1 is SGHRS and CDR2 is YFSETQ. CDR3 loop: CASSLSYLAGEETQYF. The CDR3 DNA reads TGCGCCAGCAGCTTGAGTTACCTAGCGGGAGAAGAGACCCAGTACTTC. Looking up the rest from reference TRBV5-1 and TRBJ2-5 gives the full variable domain: KAGVTQTPRYLIKTRGQQVTLSCSPISGHRSVSWYQQTPGQGLQFLFEYFSETQRNKGNFPGRFSGRQFSNSRSEMNVSTLELGDSALYLCASSLSYLAGEETQYFGPGTRLLVL.

This chain links TRBV20-1 with TRBJ2-7; TRBD2 is a possible D gene (6 bases). The V gene's germline CDR1 is DFQATT and CDR2 SNEGSKA (reference sequence). Trimming cost V 3 bases and J 5 bases, with 17 bases left between them. The CDR3 totals 14 residues. The CDR3 coding sequence is TGCAGTGCTAGGGTTGCCCGGGAGAACCACGAGCAGTACTTC. It specifies CSARVARENHEQYF.

This clonotype was observed a single time. The chain couples TRBV20-1 to TRBJ2-1, with D perhaps matching TRBD2 (5 bases). The germline V gene encodes CDR1 DFQATT and CDR2 SNEGSKA (reference sequence). Trimming took off 0 bases at V and 5 bases at J, with 11 bases between the two ends. The CDR3 runs to 14 residues. CDR3 region: CSARDFSVDNEQFF. CDR3 DNA sequence: TGCAGTGCTAGAGATTTTAGCGTTGACAATGAGCAGTTCTTC.

This chain links TRBV7-9 with TRBJ2-1; TRBD2 aligns across 7 bases. The CDR3 runs to 16 residues. Trimming cost V 6 bases and J 4 bases; bases outside gene matches: 12. Germline loops: CDR1 SEHNR, CDR2 FQNEAQ (reference sequence). Written as DNA, the CDR3 is TGTGCCAGCAGTCCTAACCCGGCGCGGGGGTACAATGAGCAGTTCTTC. Protein sequence: CASSPNPARGYNEQFF.

This clonotype was seen a handful of times. The J gene is TRBJ1-2, the V gene TRBV19; D not resolved. V shed 6 bases and J shed 6 bases, with 8 bases lying between them. The CDR3 is 11 amino acids. Per the germline V gene, CDR1 is LNHDA and CDR2 is SQIVND (reference sequence). CDR3 loop: CASRRRDGYTF. CDR3 coding DNA: TGTGCCAGTAGACGAAGAGATGGCTACACCTTC.

At least ten counts were recorded for this clonotype. This chain joins TRBV29-1 and TRBJ1-1, with D uncertain. The CDR3 is 12 amino acids. From germline, CDR1 is SQVTM and CDR2 ANQGSEA. Deletions cut 7 bases from V and 7 bases from J, with 16 bases between. CDR3 bases: TGCAGCGCTTTGCGGACGGCTTTTGAAGCTTTCTTT. Translating gives CSALRTAFEAFF.

This sequence joins TRBV11-2 and TRBJ2-1, with no clear D. CDR3 length: 14 amino acids. V lost 5 bases to trimming and J lost 2 bases, with 10 bases between them. CDR1 is SGHAT and CDR2 is FQNNGV in the germline V gene. The CDR3 sequence: CASSPTEAYNEQFF. In DNA form, the CDR3 reads TGTGCCAGCAGCCCTACTGAGGCCTACAATGAGCAGTTCTTC.

The V gene is TRBV7-8, the J gene TRBJ2-3, with D perhaps given as TRBD1 or TRBD2 (6 bases each). V lost 5 bases and J lost 1, with 19 bases in between. The length of the CDR3 is 17 residues. Germline CDR1 reads SGHVS; CDR2 reads FQNEAQ. The DNA for the CDR3 is TGTGCCAGCAGCAAGTCACAGGGACTCCCTGGCACAGATACGCAGTATTTT. It encodes CASSKSQGLPGTDTQYF.

The chain is built from TRBV28 and TRBJ2-3; D gene uncertain. CDR3 size: 17 residues. Looked up from germline, CDR1 is MDHEN and CDR2 is SYDVKM. V was clipped by 8 bases and J by 0 bases, with 21 bases between them. The CDR3 is CASAGLQGWLSTDTQYF. DNA of the CDR3: TGTGCCAGCGCCGGGCTACAAGGGTGGCTTAGCACAGATACGCAGTATTTT.

The V and J genes are TRBV20-1 and TRBJ2-3; the D is unclear. The CDR3 runs to 10 residues. Trimming cost V 6 bases and J 6 bases, with 7 bases left between them. CDR1 is DFQATT, CDR2 SNEGSKA, per germline (reference sequence). The CDR3 DNA follows: TGCAGTGCCTTAGACGATACGCAGTATTTT. This sequence encodes CSALDDTQYF.